This is a list of T cell receptor beta chains from one sample in a study of blood T cell repertoires in COVID-19. The data were produced by immunoSEQ multiplex PCR, yet TCRdb's version contains in-frame clones alone and is incomplete. Altogether around 620,000 clones are present, 70% to 90% being singletons, with the ten largest covering over 0.2%. The sequenced sample consisted of peripheral blood. The receptor source for this set is a woman aged 18-29 years with acute or convalescent COVID-19. Both conserved end residues are trimmed from each CDR3.

>TRBV9|TRBJ1-4|15
ASSPRPGTGAGEKLF
>TRBV5-1|TRBJ1-2|11
ASSLASGEGYT
>TRBV9|TRBJ1-5|12
ASSPGGGNQPQH
>TRBV2|TRBJ1-3|10
ASSYSGNTIY
>TRBV27|TRBJ1-2|12
ASSLRQGARGYT
>TRBV7-6|TRBJ2-5|13
ASRAGQNYQETQY
>TRBV2|TRBJ2-7|12
ASSYVGSAYEQY
>TRBV19|TRBJ2-3|13
ASSIVGDTTDTQY
>TRBV5-1|TRBJ1-2|12
ASSLAELKGGYT
>TRBV27|TRBJ2-1|13
ASSLSPTGGNEQF
>TRBV20-1|TRBJ2-7|9
SAGGSYEQY
>TRBV19|TRBJ1-1|13
ASSPLLTGTTEAF
>TRBV27|TRBJ1-6|14
ASSLTRGLINSPLH
>TRBV18|TRBJ2-7|14
ASSSVTGTGRGEQY
>TRBV2|TRBJ1-5|12
ASSEGQVGQPQH
>TRBV25-1|TRBJ1-2|11
ASSEYSRRGYT
>TRBV6-1|TRBJ2-7|13
ASSEQGRGSYEQY
>TRBV9|TRBJ1-1|12
ASSLTRGGTQAF
>TRBV27|TRBJ1-6|13
ASSPTTGGISPLH
>TRBV4-1|TRBJ2-7|14
ASSPGLAGGSYEQY
>TRBV4-3|TRBJ1-2|11
ASSQAGKGGYT
>TRBV6-5|TRBJ1-3|11
ACQNRAGNTIY
>TRBV6-6|TRBJ2-3|14
ASSPTWGRGQDTQY
>TRBV28|TRBJ1-6|13
ASSFKDRGGSPLH
>TRBV21-1|TRBJ1-4|12
ASSHEGGGEKLF
>TRBV12-3/TRBV12-4|TRBJ2-7|11
ASSSGSPYEQY
>TRBV12-5|TRBJ1-1|12
ASGLWERGTEAF
>TRBV10-3|TRBJ1-6|11
ATSGNLNSPLH
>TRBV6-6|TRBJ1-3|12
ASTLDISGNTIY
>TRBV30|TRBJ1-2|11
AWSPGPYYGYT
>TRBV9|TRBJ1-4|13
ASSVQGRTSEKLF
>TRBV24-1|TRBJ2-3|11
ATKQGATDTQY
>TRBV7-2|TRBJ1-1|14
ASSLIERRANTEAF
>TRBV27|TRBJ2-2|13
ASSSDFGTDNELF
>TRBV6-5|TRBJ2-3|10
ASSTLYSSQY